One sample yielded the 19 T cell receptor beta chains listed below, sequenced in a study of T-cell reconstitution after alpha-beta-depleted transplantation in children. Unique molecular identifiers were incorporated during preparation of the TCRbeta library. TCRdb fed the PCR reads into MiXCR, producing one record per CDR3 protein. In the table there are hundreds of thousands of distinct CDR3 sequences, 20% to 30% of which are singletons. Sequencing used PBMCs, mostly from graft donor cells, obtained 360 days after TCRalphabeta/CD19-depleted stem cell transplant. The receptors stem from a female patient aged 2-9 years who had a stem cell transplant for congenital amegakaryocytic thrombocytopenia, so the T cells may come from the graft donor.

This clonotype was seen at least ten times. This chain joins TRBV2 and TRBJ2-1; the D is unclear. In germline, CDR1 is SNHLY, CDR2 FYNNEI. V was cut by 3 bases and J by 2 bases, with 2 bases left in between. CDR3 length: 12 amino acids. The CDR3 coding sequence is TGTGCCAGCAGTGACACCTACAATGAGCAGTTCTTC. Its translation: CASSDTYNEQFF.

This clonotype was recorded at least ten times. The rearrangement uses TRBV25-1 and TRBJ2-3; TRBD2 is a possible D gene (6 bases). This CDR3 contains 14 residues. CDR1 is MGHDK, CDR2 SYGVNS, per germline. V lost 1 base and J lost 4, with 9 bases in between. This chain's CDR3 is CASSEWEVPDTQYF. DNA for the CDR3: TGTGCCAGCAGTGAATGGGAGGTCCCAGATACGCAGTATTTT.

This clonotype was counted ten times or more. The gene calls are TRBV2 and TRBJ1-1; TRBD1 is a possible D gene (6 bases). The CDR3 spans 12 residues. Germline V gives CDR1 SNHLY, CDR2 FYNNEI. V shed 1 base and J shed 10 bases, with 10 bases lying between them. The CDR3 region is CASSEGQVLAFF. The CDR3 nucleotides are TGTGCCAGCAGTGAAGGACAGGTTCTAGCTTTCTTT.

The V and J genes are TRBV7-2 and TRBJ2-5; D is uncertain. The ends were cut back, 1 base at V and 2 bases at J, with 8 bases in the middle. CDR1 is SGHTA and CDR2 is FQGNSA in the germline V gene. This CDR3 has 14 residues. CDR3 in amino acids: CASSLVYRQETQYF. DNA of the CDR3: TGTGCCAGCAGCTTAGTGTACAGACAAGAGACCCAGTACTTC.

This clonotype has more than one count but fewer than ten. The rearrangement links TRBV20-1 to TRBJ1-1; a weak D match, TRBD1 (6 bases). CDR3 length equals 15 residues. Trimming stripped 1 base from V and 2 bases from J, with 14 bases between. Germline V gives CDR1 DFQATT, CDR2 SNEGSKA (reference sequence). The CDR3 sequence: CSARAPQGTNTEAFF. DNA for the CDR3: TGCAGTGCTAGAGCTCCTCAGGGGACAAACACTGAAGCTTTCTTT.

This clonotype has just a few counts. V is TRBV5-1 and J is TRBJ1-4, with D maybe TRBD1 (5 bases). The ends were cut back, 8 bases at V and 5 bases at J, with 16 bases in the middle. Germline V lookup: CDR1 SGHRS, CDR2 YFSETQ. This CDR3 spans 14 amino acids. The CDR3 reads CASARDGRNEKLFF. Here the CDR3 DNA reads TGCGCCAGTGCCCGGGACGGAAGAAATGAAAAACTGTTTTTT.

There are a few counts of this clonotype. The chain has TRBV7-3 and TRBJ2-2; 7 bases fit TRBD1. The CDR3 contains 16 residues. The trim removed 4 bases at V and 0 bases at J, leaving 5 bases unmatched. Per the germline V gene, CDR1 is SGHTA and CDR2 is FQGTGA. The CDR3 region is CASSSRGTANTGELFF. CDR3 bases: TGTGCCAGCAGCTCCCGAGGGACAGCGAACACCGGGGAGCTGTTTTTT.

This clonotype was detected a few times. V gene TRBV6-1 combines with J gene TRBJ2-1, with TRBD1 matching over 7 bases. The CDR3 runs 15 residues. V was pared by 6 bases and J by 0 bases, with 5 bases of the junction left unmatched. Germline loops: CDR1 MNHNS, CDR2 SASEGT. The CDR3 nucleotides are TGTGCCAGCAGCCGACAGGGATTCTCCTACAATGAGCAGTTCTTC. Encoded protein: CASSRQGFSYNEQFF.

This clonotype has a single count. J is TRBJ1-5 and V is TRBV6-1; D remains ambiguous. V gave up 8 bases and J gave up 1 base, with 12 bases separating them. The CDR3 extends over 14 amino acids. CDR1 MNHNS and CDR2 SASEGT come from the germline V gene. CDR3 bases: TGTGCCAGCCGTGCATGGATAAGCAATCAGCCCCAGCATTTT. It yields the protein CASRAWISNQPQHF.

The chain couples TRBV12-3 or TRBV12-4 to TRBJ2-3, with D unresolved. The CDR3 is made up of 11 amino acids. The V and J ends lost 6 bases and 6 bases respectively, with 7 bases between them. CDR3 amino acids: CASRYADTQYF. The CDR3 bases are TGTGCCAGCAGGTATGCGGATACGCAGTATTTT.

The rearrangement uses TRBV7-9 and TRBJ2-7; 9 nucleotides align to TRBD2. V shed 2 bases, J shed 4 bases, and the junction held 6 bases outside the gene matches. The CDR3 is 15 residues long. The germline V gene encodes CDR1 SEHNR and CDR2 FQNEAQ (reference sequence). Here the CDR3 DNA reads TGTGCCAGCAGCTTATGGCGGGAGGGTGTGTACGAGCAGTACTTC. Its protein product is CASSLWREGVYEQYF.

The chain is built from TRBV9 and TRBJ2-3; D call uncertain. The length of the CDR3 is 15 residues. Germline loops: CDR1 SGDLS, CDR2 YYNGEE. The V gene lost 2 bases and the J gene lost 2 bases, with 12 bases spanning the gap. The DNA for the CDR3 is TGTGCCAGCAGCGTTTATGGCTCCAACACAGATACGCAGTATTTT. Amino acid sequence: CASSVYGSNTDTQYF.

This clonotype was detected ten times or more. The chain joins TRBV20-1 to TRBJ2-2; D gene ambiguous. Germline CDR1 and CDR2: DFQATT and SNEGSKA (reference sequence). This CDR3 has 13 amino acids. The ends were cut back, 3 bases at V and 1 base at J, with 6 bases in the middle. This chain's CDR3 is CSARDLNTGELFF. CDR3 bases: TGCAGTGCTAGGGATTTGAACACCGGGGAGCTGTTTTTT.

V gene TRBV6-1 combines with J gene TRBJ1-1, with TRBD1 as a possible D gene (5 bases). This CDR3 is built from 13 residues. Trimming removed 8 bases from V and 5 bases from J, with 15 bases in between. Germline CDR1 reads MNHNS; CDR2 reads SASEGT. The CDR3 DNA is TGTGCCAGCTCGCGCGGGGGGTGGACTGAAGCTTTCTTT. Translated, it gives CASSRGGWTEAFF.

This clonotype was counted between two and nine times. The chain employs TRBV24-1 and TRBJ1-1; D gene ambiguous. V lost 1 base and J 1 base, leaving 9 bases between the germline ends. The length of the CDR3 is 15 residues. Germline loops: CDR1 KGHDR, CDR2 SFDVKD. The CDR3 sequence: CATSDLVGGNTEAFF. DNA of the CDR3: TGTGCCACCAGTGATTTAGTGGGAGGGAACACTGAAGCTTTCTTT.

This clonotype showed up many times. This chain connects TRBV5-1 to TRBJ2-3, with 7 bases aligning to TRBD2. Germline V gene data show CDR1 as SGHRS and CDR2 as YFSETQ. J lost 2 bases, V lost 3 bases, and 6 bases had no gene match. The CDR3 has 15 residues. CDR3 DNA: TGCGCCAGCAGCTCCGGAGCGGGGCACACAGATACGCAGTATTTT. This codes for CASSSGAGHTDTQYF. Filled out from reference TRBV5-1 and TRBJ2-3, the complete variable domain reads KAGVTQTPRYLIKTRGQQVTLSCSPISGHRSVSWYQQTPGQGLQFLFEYFSETQRNKGNFPGRFSGRQFSNSRSEMNVSTLELGDSALYLCASSSGAGHTDTQYFGPGTRLTVL.

This clonotype was observed a few times. The chain has TRBV28 and TRBJ1-3; a weak D match, TRBD1 (5 bases). This CDR3 contains 13 residues. Trimming shortened V by 5 bases and J by 4 bases, and 9 bases separated the two germline ends. The germline V gene encodes CDR1 MDHEN and CDR2 SYDVKM. The DNA for the CDR3 is TGTGCCAGCAGTCAGGGATGGGGAAACACCATATATTTT. It specifies CASSQGWGNTIYF.

This clonotype was found a few times. The J gene is TRBJ2-7, the V gene TRBV4-3; a weak D match, TRBD2 (6 bases). The germline V and J ends were trimmed by 1 base and 6 bases, with 10 bases remaining between them. The germline V gene encodes CDR1 LGHNA and CDR2 YSLEER. This CDR3 contains 13 residues. The CDR3: CASSQGGRREQYF. As DNA, the CDR3 is TGCGCCAGCAGCCAAGGAGGGAGGCGCGAGCAGTACTTC.

The gene calls are TRBV9 and TRBJ2-7, with a possible D match to TRBD1 (6 bases). Per germline, CDR1 SGDLS and CDR2 YYNGEE. V lost 7 bases and J 0 bases, leaving 14 bases between the germline ends. The CDR3 runs 14 residues. The CDR3 nucleotides are TGTGCCAGCTCGGCGTGGGACACCTCCTACGAGCAGTACTTC. Translation gives CASSAWDTSYEQYF.